The clone carrying this TCR beta chain has a count of ten or more. This specimen comes from a study of molecular identifiers for immune sequencing clone quantification. Germline lookup yields CDR1 MNHEY and CDR2 SMNVEV (reference sequence). CDR3 length: 13 residues. The V gene lost 3 bases and the J gene lost 6 bases, with 9 bases spanning the gap. Sorting was used to obtain naive CD8 T cells (CD8+CD4-CCR7+CD45RA+). MiXCR was run by TCRdb on the PCR reads, yielding one entry per CDR3 protein. Of more than 250,000 distinct CDR3 sequences listed, around a fifth are singletons. J is TRBJ1-5 and V is TRBV27, with no clear D. The specimen sequenced was naive CD8+ T cells from blood, with Jurkat cell RNA spiked in. Indicated subset: FACS-sorted CD8+CD4-CCR7+CD45RA+ naive T cells. The TCR comes from a human donor in good health. Some libraries in this study had Jurkat cell RNA spiked in. DNA of the CDR3: TGTGCCAGCAGTTTCGGACGGCGTCAGCCCCAGCATTTT. Amino acids: CASSFGRRQPQHF.